This T cell receptor beta chain was captured by sequencing in a study of blood T cell repertoires in COVID-19. The table lists this clone with a count of one. As processed by the authors: Nucleated cell counts were estimated from reference gene primer amplification. Clones were sequenced by immunoSEQ multiplex PCR, and TCRdb holds only the in-frame ones, with some missing. D and trimming were read from the DNA, whereas the V and J calls and clone size are those reported in that table. Seen here are around 450,000 clones, approximately 86% observed once, and the top ten hold under 0.85%. Trimming pared 0 bases from V and 0 bases from J, leaving 9 bases between. The V gene's germline CDR1 is MRHNA and CDR2 SNTAGT. CDR3 length: 16 residues.

The sequence derives from a woman younger than 35 who had recovered from COVID-19. The V call is TRBV6-4, the J call TRBJ2-1; D gene unclear. Sequences were obtained from PBMCs or T cells enriched from blood (not recorded which). The CDR3 spells CASSDSYWPSYNEQFF. The CDR3 DNA is TGTGCCAGCAGTGACTCTTATTGGCCCTCCTACAATGAGCAGTTCTTC.